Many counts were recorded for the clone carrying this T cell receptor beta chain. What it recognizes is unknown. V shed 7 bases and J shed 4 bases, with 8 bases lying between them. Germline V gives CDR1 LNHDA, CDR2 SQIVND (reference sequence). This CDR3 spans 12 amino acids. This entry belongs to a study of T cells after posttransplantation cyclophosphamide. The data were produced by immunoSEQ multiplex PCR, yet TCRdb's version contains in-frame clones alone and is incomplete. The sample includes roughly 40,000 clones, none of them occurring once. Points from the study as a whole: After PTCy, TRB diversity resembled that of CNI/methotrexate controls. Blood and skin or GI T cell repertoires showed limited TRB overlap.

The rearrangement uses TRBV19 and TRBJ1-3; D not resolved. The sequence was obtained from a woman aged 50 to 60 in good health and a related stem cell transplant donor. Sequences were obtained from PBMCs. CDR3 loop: CASMSSGNTIYF. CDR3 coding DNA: TGTGCCAGTATGTCTTCCGGAAACACCATATATTTT.